The 2 T cell receptor beta chains below were found in one sample sequenced in a study of beta chain features in type 1 diabetes. As every portion of the isolated RNA was reverse transcribed, the sequencing read expressed TCRB transcripts. Libraries were prepared by immunoSEQ multiplex PCR; TCRdb keeps only in-frame clonotypes and omits some of them. The data show under 300,000 clones, approximately 15% seen once. No antigen has been assigned to these receptors. Study-wide findings and caveats: Shortening that was moderate but significant affected the TCRB CDR3s of Type 1 diabetes patients in all four CD4+ subsets.

Sample: naive CD4+ T cells from blood. These receptors came from a man aged 25 to 40 with type 1 diabetes.

The genes are TRBV7-6 and TRBJ2-3, with TRBD2 matching 9 bases. Germline CDR1 and CDR2: SGHVS and FNYEAQ. This CDR3 region has 17 residues. The trim removed 4 bases at V and 2 bases at J, leaving 10 bases unmatched. The CDR3 is CASSSFRASGATDTQYF. CDR3 bases: TGTGCCAGCAGCTCCTTCAGGGCTAGCGGGGCCACAGATACGCAGTATTTT.

The CDR3 nucleotides are TGTGCCAGCAGTGAAGCGCCCGGGAGTAATGAAAAACTGTTTTTT. Its protein is CASSEAPGSNEKLFF. This chain uses TRBV2 with TRBJ1-4; no clear D. The CDR3 runs to 15 residues. CDR1 is SNHLY and CDR2 is FYNNEI in the germline V gene. Trimming stripped 0 bases from V and 4 bases from J, with 9 bases between.